Shown below are 10 T cell receptor beta chains from a single sample sequenced in a study of blood T cell repertoires in COVID-19. Assay: immunoSEQ multiplex PCR; the TCRdb copy retains only in-frame clones and omits some. The sample comprises roughly 320,000 clones, roughly 89% of which are singletons, and about 2% rests with the top ten. The sequenced material came from peripheral blood. The receptors derive from a woman younger than 45 with COVID-19, enrolled during active disease.

The CDR3 spells CASSPQASRETQYF. The CDR3 DNA follows: TGTGCCAGCTCACCACAGGCCAGCAGGGAGACCCAGTACTTC. The rearrangement uses TRBV18 and TRBJ2-5, with D hard to call. In germline, CDR1 is KGHSH, CDR2 LQKENI. This CDR3 is built from 14 residues. The V end lost 1 base, the J end lost 5 bases, and 11 bases lay between the germline ends.

This rearrangement joins TRBV28 to TRBJ2-4; D might be TRBD1 (6 bases). CDR1 and CDR2 (germline): MDHEN, SYDVKM. The ends were cut back, 8 bases at V and 0 bases at J, with 11 bases in the middle. This CDR3 is built from 14 residues. The DNA of the CDR3 is TGTGCCAGCCACAGGGCCCTAGCCAAAAACATTCAGTACTTC. Its translation is CASHRALAKNIQYF.

This chain links TRBV5-1 with TRBJ1-6; D gene unclear. Trimming shortened V by 1 base and J by 5 bases, and 7 bases separated the two germline ends. Germline V gene lookup returns CDR1 SGHRS and CDR2 YFSETQ. This CDR3 has 14 amino acids. The CDR3 spells CASSLYTDNSPLHF. CDR3 DNA: TGCGCCAGCAGCTTGTATACAGATAATTCACCCCTCCACTTT.

The V gene is TRBV7-2, the J gene TRBJ2-2; weak D call: TRBD2 (5 bases). Per the germline V gene, CDR1 is SGHTA and CDR2 is FQGNSA. The CDR3 sequence is 15 residues long. V was cut by 5 bases and J by 0 bases, with 10 bases left in between. The CDR3 loop is CASSPQRANTGELFF. The CDR3 region has the DNA TGTGCCAGCAGCCCACAGAGGGCGAACACCGGGGAGCTGTTTTTT.

About this clone itself: Without the conserved terminal phenylalanine or tryptophan, this CDR3 likely stems from a read error. The rearrangement uses TRBV7-9 and TRBJ2-7; D might be TRBD2 (7 bases). Germline values: CDR1 SEHNR, CDR2 FQNEAQ (reference sequence). This CDR3 contains 14 residues. Trimming cost V 2 bases and J 5 bases, with 13 bases left between them. The CDR3 DNA follows: TGTGCCAGCAGCTTACTGGGGGGGCGGGACGAGCAGTACTGC. Encoded protein: CASSLLGGRDEQYC.

In this sample, this clone turned up a few times. The chain combines TRBV6-5 with TRBJ1-3; TRBD1 matches 8 bases. Germline V CDR1 and CDR2: MNHEY, SVGAGI. The V segment lost 2 bases and the J segment 1 base; nucleotides outside the gene matches: 4. The CDR3 loop spans 16 amino acids. CDR3 sequence (DNA): TGTGCCAGCAGTTACCAACAGGGGGGGTCTGGAAACACCATATATTTT. This translates into CASSYQQGGSGNTIYF.

This sequence joins TRBV3-1 (or the pseudogene TRBV3-2) and TRBJ1-5; D is uncertain. CDR3 size: 14 residues. Between the trimmed V and J ends, which lost 0 bases and 6 bases, there was a span of 9 bases. CDR1 LGHDT and CDR2 YNNKEL come from the germline V gene (reference sequence). This CDR3 reads CASSQDASGQPQHF. The CDR3 nucleotides are TGTGCCAGCAGCCAAGATGCGTCGGGTCAGCCCCAGCATTTT.

The V call is TRBV9, the J call TRBJ1-1; possible D gene TRBD1, 5 bases. The CDR3 loop spans 13 amino acids. V lost 2 bases, J lost 8 bases, and 13 bases lay in between. Germline V lookup: CDR1 SGDLS, CDR2 YYNGEE. DNA for the CDR3: TGTGCCAGCAGCGTCGAATATCAGGGCGAAGCTTTCTTT. Its translation: CASSVEYQGEAFF.

This clone has just one count. J is TRBJ1-2 and V is TRBV2; the D gene is possibly TRBD1 (6 bases). The CDR3 has 15 amino acids. The germline V gene encodes CDR1 SNHLY and CDR2 FYNNEI. The V gene lost 4 bases and the J gene lost 2 bases, with 14 bases spanning the gap. The CDR3 sequence is CASSGGGQTNYGYTF. The DNA for the CDR3 is TGTGCCAGCAGTGGTGGAGGACAGACGAACTATGGCTACACCTTC. Complete variable domain (other parts from reference TRBV2 and TRBJ1-2): EPEVTQTPSHQVTQMGQEVILRCVPISNHLYFYWYRQILGQKVEFLVSFYNNEISEKSEIFDDQFSVERPDGSNFTLKIRSTKLEDSAMYFCASSGGGQTNYGYTFGSGTRLTVV.

The chain recombines TRBV20-1 with TRBJ1-2; D remains ambiguous. The CDR3 totals 11 residues. The germline V gene has CDR1 DFQATT and CDR2 SNEGSKA (reference sequence). The V end lost 3 bases, the J end lost 7 bases, and 9 bases lay between the germline ends. The CDR3 nucleotides read TGCAGTGCTAGTAGTACGCGTGGCTACACCTTC. Its translation is CSASSTRGYTF.